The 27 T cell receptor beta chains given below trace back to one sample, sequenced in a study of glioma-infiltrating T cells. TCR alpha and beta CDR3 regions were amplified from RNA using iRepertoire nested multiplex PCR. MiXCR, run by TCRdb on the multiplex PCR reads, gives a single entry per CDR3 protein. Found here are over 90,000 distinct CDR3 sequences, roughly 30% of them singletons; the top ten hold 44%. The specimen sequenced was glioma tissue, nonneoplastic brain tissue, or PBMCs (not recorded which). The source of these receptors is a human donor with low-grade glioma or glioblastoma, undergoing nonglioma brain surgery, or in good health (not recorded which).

CDR3 in amino acids: CASALYQPQHF. DNA for the CDR3: TGTGCTAGTGCCCTTTATCAGCCCCAGCATTTT. The gene calls are TRBV12-5 and TRBJ1-5; D is unclear. Germline V lookup: CDR1 LGHNT, CDR2 FRNRAP. The CDR3 is 11 amino acids. The V end was cut by 7 bases, the J end by 5 bases, with 6 bases between. Together with reference TRBV12-5 and TRBJ1-5, the CDR3 gives the full variable domain: DARVTQTPRHKVTEMGQEVTMRCQPILGHNTVFWYRQTMMQGLELLAYFRNRAPLDDSGMPKDRFSAEMPDATLATLKIQPSEPRDSAVYFCASALYQPQHFGDGTRLSIL.

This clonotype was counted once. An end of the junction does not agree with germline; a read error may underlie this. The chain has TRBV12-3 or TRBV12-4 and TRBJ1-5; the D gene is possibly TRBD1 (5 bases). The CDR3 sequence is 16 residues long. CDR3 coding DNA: TGTGCCAGCAGTCATGGGGCAGGAAGGGGCAATCAGCCCAAGCATTTT. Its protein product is CASSHGAGRGNQPKHF.

The CDR3 spells CASSLRGTQPTKQYF. The DNA of the CDR3 is TGTGCCAGCAGTTTAAGAGGGACTCAGCCTACAAAGCAGTACTTC. The J gene is TRBJ2-7, the V gene TRBV12-3 or TRBV12-4; perhaps TRBD2 as D (6 bases). This CDR3 contains 15 residues. V was clipped by 2 bases and J by 8 bases, with 19 bases between them.

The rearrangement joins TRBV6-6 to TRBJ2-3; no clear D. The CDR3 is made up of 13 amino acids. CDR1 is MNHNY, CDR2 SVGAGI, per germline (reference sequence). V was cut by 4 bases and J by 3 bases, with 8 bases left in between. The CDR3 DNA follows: TGTGCCAGCAGTTTTATAGGGACAGATACGCAGTATTTT. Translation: CASSFIGTDTQYF.

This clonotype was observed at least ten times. CDR3 coding DNA: TGTGCCAGCACAGCAGTCTCTGGAAACACCATATATTTT. Translating it yields CASTAVSGNTIYF. The rearrangement joins TRBV2 to TRBJ1-3; D gene unclear. The CDR3 has 13 amino acids. The V end lost 7 bases, the J end lost 0 bases, and 7 bases lay between the germline ends. Germline assignment: CDR1 SNHLY and CDR2 FYNNEI.

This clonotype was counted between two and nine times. The CDR3 DNA reads as TGCAGCGTTGAAGGGGCCTCCTCGAACACTGAAGCTTTCTTT. Translation gives CSVEGASSNTEAFF. The chain has TRBV29-1 and TRBJ1-1; D gene ambiguous. Germline CDR1 and CDR2: SQVTM and ANQGSEA. Trimming cost V 1 base and J 1 base, with 10 bases left between them. This CDR3 spans 14 amino acids.

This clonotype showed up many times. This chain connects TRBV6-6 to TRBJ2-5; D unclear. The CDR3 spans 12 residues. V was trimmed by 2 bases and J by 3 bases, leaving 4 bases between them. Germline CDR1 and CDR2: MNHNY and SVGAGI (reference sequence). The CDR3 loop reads CASSYPEETQYF. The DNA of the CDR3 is TGTGCCAGCAGTTACCCGGAAGAGACCCAGTACTTC.

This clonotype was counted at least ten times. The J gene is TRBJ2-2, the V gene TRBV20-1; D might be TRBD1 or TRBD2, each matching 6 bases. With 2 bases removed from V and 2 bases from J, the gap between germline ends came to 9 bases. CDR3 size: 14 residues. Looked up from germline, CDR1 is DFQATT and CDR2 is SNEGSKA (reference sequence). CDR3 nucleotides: TGCAGTGCTAGACGGGGGCCTAACACCGGGGAGCTGTTTTTT. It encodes CSARRGPNTGELFF.

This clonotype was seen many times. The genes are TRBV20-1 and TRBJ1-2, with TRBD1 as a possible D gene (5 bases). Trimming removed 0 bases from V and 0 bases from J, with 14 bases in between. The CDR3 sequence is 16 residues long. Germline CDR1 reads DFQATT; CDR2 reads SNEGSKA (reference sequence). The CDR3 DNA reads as TGCAGTGCTAGAGAGGGTTCGCAGGGCACTAACTATGGCTACACCTTC. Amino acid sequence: CSAREGSQGTNYGYTF.

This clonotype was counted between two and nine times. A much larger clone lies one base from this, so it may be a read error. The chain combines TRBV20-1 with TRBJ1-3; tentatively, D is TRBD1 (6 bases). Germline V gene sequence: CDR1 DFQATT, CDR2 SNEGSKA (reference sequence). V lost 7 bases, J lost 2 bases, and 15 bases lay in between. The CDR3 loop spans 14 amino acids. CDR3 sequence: CSEIQGLAGNTIYF. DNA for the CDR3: TGCAGTGAAATACAGGGACTCGCTGGAAACACCATATATTTT.

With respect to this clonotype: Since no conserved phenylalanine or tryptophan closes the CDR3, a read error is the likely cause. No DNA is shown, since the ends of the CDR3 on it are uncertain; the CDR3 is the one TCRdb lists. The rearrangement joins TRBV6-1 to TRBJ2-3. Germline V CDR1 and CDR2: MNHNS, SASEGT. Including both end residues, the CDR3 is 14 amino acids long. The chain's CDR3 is CASSVFSSYNEQLL.

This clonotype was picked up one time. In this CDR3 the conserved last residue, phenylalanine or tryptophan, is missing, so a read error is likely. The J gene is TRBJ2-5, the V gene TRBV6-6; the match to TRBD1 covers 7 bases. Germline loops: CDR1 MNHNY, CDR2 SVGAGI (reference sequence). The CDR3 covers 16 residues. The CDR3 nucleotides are TGTACCAGCAGTGACTCAACAGGGGCGATTTTAGAGACCCAGTACCTC. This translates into CTSSDSTGAILETQYL.

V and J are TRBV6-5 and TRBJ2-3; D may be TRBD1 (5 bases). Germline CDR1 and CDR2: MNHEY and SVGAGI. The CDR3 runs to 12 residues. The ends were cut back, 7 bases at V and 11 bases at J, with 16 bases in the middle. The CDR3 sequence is CASNTGSGKQYF. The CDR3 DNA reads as TGTGCCAGCAACACAGGCTCGGGTAAGCAGTATTTT.

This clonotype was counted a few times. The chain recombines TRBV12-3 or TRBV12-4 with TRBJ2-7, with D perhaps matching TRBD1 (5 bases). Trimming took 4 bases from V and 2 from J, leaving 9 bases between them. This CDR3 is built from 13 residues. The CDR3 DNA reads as TGTGCCAGCAGTTCAGGGTTTGCCTACGAGCAGTACTTC. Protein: CASSSGFAYEQYF.

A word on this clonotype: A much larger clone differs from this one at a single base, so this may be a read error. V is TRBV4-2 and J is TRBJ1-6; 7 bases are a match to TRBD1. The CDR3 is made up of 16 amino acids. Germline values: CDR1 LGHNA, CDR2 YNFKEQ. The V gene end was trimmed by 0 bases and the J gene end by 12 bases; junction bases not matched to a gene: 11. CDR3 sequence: CASSQDPGTAHLPLHF. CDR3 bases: TGTGCCAGCAGCCAAGATCCCGGGACAGCACATTTACCCCTCCACTTT.

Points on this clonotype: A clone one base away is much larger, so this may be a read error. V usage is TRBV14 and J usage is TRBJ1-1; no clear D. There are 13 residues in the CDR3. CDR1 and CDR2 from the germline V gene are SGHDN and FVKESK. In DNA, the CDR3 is TGTGCCAGCAGCCAAGGAGTGAACACTGAAGCTCTCTTT. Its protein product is CASSQGVNTEALF. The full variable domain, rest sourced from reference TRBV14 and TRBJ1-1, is EAGVTQFPSHSVIEKGQTVTLRCDPISGHDNLYWYRRVMGKEIKFLLHFVKESKQDESGMPNNRFLAERTGGTYSTLKVQPAELEDSGVYFCASSQGVNTEALFGQGTRLTVV.

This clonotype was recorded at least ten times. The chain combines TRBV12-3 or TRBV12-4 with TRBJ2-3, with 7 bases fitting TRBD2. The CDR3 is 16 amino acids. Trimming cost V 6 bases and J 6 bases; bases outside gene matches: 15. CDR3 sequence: CASSLPTAGRLDTQYF. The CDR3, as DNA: TGTGCCAGCAGCTTACCCACAGCGGGAAGGTTGGATACGCAGTATTTT.

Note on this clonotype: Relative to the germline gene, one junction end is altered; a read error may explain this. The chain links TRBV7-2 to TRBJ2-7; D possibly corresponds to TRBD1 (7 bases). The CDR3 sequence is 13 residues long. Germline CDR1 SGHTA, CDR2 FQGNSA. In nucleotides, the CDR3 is TGTGCCAGCAGCAGACAGGGAGGCTACGACCAGTACTTC. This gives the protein CASSRQGGYDQYF.

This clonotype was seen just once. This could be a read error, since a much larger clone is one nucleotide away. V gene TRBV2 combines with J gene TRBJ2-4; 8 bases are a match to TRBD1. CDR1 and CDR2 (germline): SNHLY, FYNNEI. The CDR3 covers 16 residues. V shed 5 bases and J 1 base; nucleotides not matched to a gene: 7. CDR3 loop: CASSLRQGKAKNIQYF. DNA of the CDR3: TGTGCCAGCAGTCTCCGACAGGGGAAGGCCAAAAACATTCAGTACTTC.

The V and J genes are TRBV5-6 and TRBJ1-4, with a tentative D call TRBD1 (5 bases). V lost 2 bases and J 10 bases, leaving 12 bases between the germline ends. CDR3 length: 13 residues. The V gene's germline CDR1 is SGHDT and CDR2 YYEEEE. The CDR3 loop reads CASSFRGLGKLFF. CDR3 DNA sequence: TGTGCCAGCAGCTTTAGGGGTTTGGGAAAACTGTTTTTT.

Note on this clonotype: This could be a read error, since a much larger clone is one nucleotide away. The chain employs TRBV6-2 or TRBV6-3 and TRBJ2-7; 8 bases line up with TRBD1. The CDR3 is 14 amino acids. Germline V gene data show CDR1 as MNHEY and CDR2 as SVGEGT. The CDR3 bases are TGTACCAGCAGTTGGGGGACAGGATGGTACGAGCAGTACTTC. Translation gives CTSSWGTGWYEQYF.

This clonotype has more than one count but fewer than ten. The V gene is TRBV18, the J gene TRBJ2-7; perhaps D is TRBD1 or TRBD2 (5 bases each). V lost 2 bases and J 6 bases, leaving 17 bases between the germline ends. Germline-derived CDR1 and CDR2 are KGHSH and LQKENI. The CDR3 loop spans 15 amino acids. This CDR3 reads CASSPEGTVQVEQYF. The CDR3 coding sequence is TGTGCCAGCTCACCAGAGGGGACGGTCCAGGTCGAGCAGTACTTC.

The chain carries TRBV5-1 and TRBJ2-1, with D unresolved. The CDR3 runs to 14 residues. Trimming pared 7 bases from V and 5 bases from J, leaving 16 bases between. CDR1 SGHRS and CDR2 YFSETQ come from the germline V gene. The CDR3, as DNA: TGCGCCAGCTGTGCCGGGCTCCCTCACAATGAGCAGTTCTTC. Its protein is CASCAGLPHNEQFF.

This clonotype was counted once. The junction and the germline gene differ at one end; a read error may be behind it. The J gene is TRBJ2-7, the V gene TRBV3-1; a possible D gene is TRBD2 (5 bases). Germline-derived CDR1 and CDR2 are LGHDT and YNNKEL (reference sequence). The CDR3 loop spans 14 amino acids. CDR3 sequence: CASSQGTSPYEQYF. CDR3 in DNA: TGTGCCAGCAGCCAAGGGACTTCCCCCTACGAACAGTACTTC.

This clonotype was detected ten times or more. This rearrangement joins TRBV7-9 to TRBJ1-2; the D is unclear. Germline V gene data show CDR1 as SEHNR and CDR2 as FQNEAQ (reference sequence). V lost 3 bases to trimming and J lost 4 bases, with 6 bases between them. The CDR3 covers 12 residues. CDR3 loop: CASSLVAYGYTF. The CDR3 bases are TGTGCCAGCAGCTTGGTTGCCTATGGCTACACCTTC.

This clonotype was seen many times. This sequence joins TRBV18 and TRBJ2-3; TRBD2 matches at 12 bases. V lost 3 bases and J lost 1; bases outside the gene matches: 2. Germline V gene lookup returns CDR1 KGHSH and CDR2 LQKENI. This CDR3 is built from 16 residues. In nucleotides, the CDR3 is TGTGCCAGCTCACCGCGACTAGCGGGGGGCACAGATACGCAGTATTTT. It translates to CASSPRLAGGTDTQYF.

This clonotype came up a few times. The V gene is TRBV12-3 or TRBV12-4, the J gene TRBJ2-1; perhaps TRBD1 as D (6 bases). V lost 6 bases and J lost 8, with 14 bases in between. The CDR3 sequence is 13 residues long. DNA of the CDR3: TGTGCCAGCAGCTACAGGGTCGTCCATGAGCAGTTCTTC. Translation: CASSYRVVHEQFF.